The next 17 T cell receptor beta chains were all read from a single sample in a study of T cell responses to AZD1222 COVID-19 vaccine. The data were produced by immunoSEQ multiplex PCR, yet TCRdb's version contains in-frame clones alone and is incomplete. Here the sample spans some 150,000 clones, approximately 90% being singletons. This sample comprised peripheral blood, obtained 28 days after the second AZD1222 dose. The source is an adult who received the AZD1222 COVID-19 vaccine.

The rearrangement uses TRBV28 and TRBJ2-7; D is unresolved. In germline, CDR1 is MDHEN, CDR2 SYDVKM. The V and J ends lost 6 bases and 6 bases respectively, with 9 bases between them. The CDR3 sequence is 11 residues long. In DNA form, the CDR3 reads TGTGCCAGCAGCATTGGTGGCGAGCAGTACTTC. Protein: CASSIGGEQYF.

The chain recombines TRBV5-1 with TRBJ2-2; D is perhaps TRBD1 or TRBD2 (6 bases each). CDR3 length equals 15 residues. Germline V gives CDR1 SGHRS, CDR2 YFSETQ. V gave up 0 bases and J gave up 5 bases, with 11 bases separating them. This chain's CDR3 is CASSLETRGTGELFF. In DNA, the CDR3 is TGCGCCAGCAGCTTGGAGACTAGGGGGACCGGGGAGCTGTTTTTT.

The CDR3 nucleotides read TGTGCCACCTCCCACAAGGGCCCTTTAGGGCCCCAGCATTTT. Translation: CATSHKGPLGPQHF. This chain links TRBV10-3 with TRBJ1-5, with D uncertain. CDR1 ENHRY and CDR2 SYGVKD come from the germline V gene. CDR3 length equals 14 residues. V was trimmed by 10 bases and J by 9 bases, leaving 22 bases between them.

This chain connects TRBV5-8 to TRBJ2-7; 9 bases align to TRBD1. V lost 4 bases to trimming and J lost 2 bases; unmatched junction nucleotides: 4. Germline V gene sequence: CDR1 SGHTS, CDR2 YDEGEE. The CDR3 consists of 14 residues. This chain's CDR3 is CASSGQGRTYEQYF. CDR3 nucleotides: TGTGCCAGCAGCGGACAGGGGAGGACCTACGAGCAGTACTTC.

The chain couples TRBV2 to TRBJ2-1, with TRBD1 matching over 7 bases. The length of the CDR3 is 13 residues. Germline trimming cut 9 bases from V and 9 bases from J; bases unmatched to any gene: 11. The germline gives CDR1 SNHLY, CDR2 FYNNEI. CDR3 region: CASRQGEDLEQFF. DNA of the CDR3: TGTGCCAGTAGACAGGGCGAGGATCTTGAGCAGTTCTTC.

J is TRBJ2-7 and V is TRBV11-2; 10 nucleotides match TRBD2. This CDR3 has 16 residues. Germline V gene data show CDR1 as SGHAT and CDR2 as FQNNGV. Germline trimming cut 5 bases from V and 4 bases from J; bases unmatched to any gene: 11. The CDR3 reads CASSRGMGSGRYEQYF. CDR3 coding DNA: TGTGCCAGCAGCCGGGGGATGGGTAGCGGGAGGTACGAGCAGTACTTC.

The chain recombines TRBV30 with TRBJ1-2; TRBD1 is a possible D gene (6 bases). The CDR3 length is 14 residues. Trimming removed 2 bases from V and 2 bases from J, with 12 bases in between. Germline values: CDR1 GTSNPN, CDR2 SVGIG (reference sequence). CDR3 DNA: TGTGCCTGGAGTCGTAGGACAGAGAACTATGGCTACACCTTC. Translated, it gives CAWSRRTENYGYTF.

This clone was observed a few times. The CDR3 bases are TGTGCCAGCAGCCGAGGGGACACGGATAATTCACCCCTCCACTTT. Translated, it gives CASSRGDTDNSPLHF. The chain joins TRBV27 to TRBJ1-6, with a weak D call TRBD1 (6 bases). Germline V gene sequence: CDR1 MNHEY, CDR2 SMNVEV (reference sequence). V was pared by 6 bases and J by 5 bases, with 14 bases between. CDR3 size: 15 residues.

This chain joins TRBV6-5 and TRBJ2-7; D possibly matches TRBD1 or TRBD2 (5 bases each). CDR3 length equals 16 residues. Germline V lookup: CDR1 MNHEY, CDR2 SVGAGI. The ends were cut back, 2 bases at V and 3 bases at J, with 17 bases in the middle. The CDR3 DNA follows: TGTGCCAGCAGTTACGCCGCCGGGACCCTTCTCTACGAGCAGTACTTC. This translates into CASSYAAGTLLYEQYF.

V is TRBV6-2 or TRBV6-3 and J is TRBJ2-3; the match to TRBD2 covers 8 bases. Per the germline V gene, CDR1 is MNHEY and CDR2 is SVGEGT. Unmatched junction bases numbered 4, after V lost 6 bases and J lost 2 bases. The CDR3 is made up of 14 amino acids. Here the CDR3 reads CASSRSGNTDTQYF. CDR3 DNA: TGTGCCAGCAGCCGTAGCGGGAACACAGATACGCAGTATTTT.

The chain carries TRBV2 and TRBJ1-4; TRBD1 is a possible D gene (5 bases). Trimming removed 7 bases from V and 4 bases from J, with 10 bases in between. Germline CDR1 SNHLY, CDR2 FYNNEI. The CDR3 loop spans 13 amino acids. In DNA, the CDR3 is TGTGCCAGCAATTGGGACTTTAATGAAAAACTGTTTTTT. It codes for CASNWDFNEKLFF.

The rearrangement joins TRBV28 to TRBJ2-7; the match to TRBD2 covers 13 bases. J gave up 7 bases and V 4 bases, and 7 bases lay outside the gene matches. Germline CDR1 is MDHEN and CDR2 is SYDVKM. This CDR3 is built from 15 residues. The CDR3 nucleotides read TGTGCCAGCAGTTCAGGACTAGCGGGAGTTCGGGAGCAGTACTTC. Translating it yields CASSSGLAGVREQYF.

This chain joins TRBV6-2 or TRBV6-3 and TRBJ1-5; 11 nucleotides align to TRBD1. The CDR3 runs 14 residues. Losses at the gene ends were 7 bases for V and 5 bases for J; bases not matched to a gene: 4. Germline V CDR1 and CDR2: MNHEY, SVGEGT. CDR3 residues: CASTPDRGHQPQHF. CDR3 nucleotide sequence: TGTGCCAGCACCCCGGACAGGGGGCATCAGCCCCAGCATTTT.

This clone has only one observation. This chain joins TRBV5-4 and TRBJ2-3; D gene unclear. CDR3 length: 15 amino acids. Deletions cut 4 bases from V and 0 bases from J, with 12 bases between. CDR1 SGHNT and CDR2 YYREEE come from the germline V gene (reference sequence). The chain's CDR3 is CASSPELGSTDTQYF. CDR3 sequence (DNA): TGTGCCAGCAGCCCGGAGCTTGGTAGCACAGATACGCAGTATTTT.

The gene calls are TRBV7-8 and TRBJ1-1; possibly TRBD1 for D (5 bases). V lost 1 base, J lost 8 bases, and 11 bases lay in between. The CDR3 loop spans 13 amino acids. Germline V gene data show CDR1 as SGHVS and CDR2 as FQNEAQ. CDR3 in amino acids: CASSLGWDREAFF. CDR3 DNA sequence: TGTGCCAGCAGCTTAGGGTGGGACCGAGAAGCTTTCTTT.

V gene TRBV29-1 combines with J gene TRBJ2-7, with TRBD2 identical over 13 bases. The ends lost 7 bases at V and 9 bases at J; junction bases unmatched: 9. This CDR3 comprises 13 residues. CDR1 and CDR2 (germline): SQVTM, ANQGSEA. CDR3 coding DNA: TGCAGCGCACACGGACTAGCGGGAGCTGGGCAGTACTTC. Amino acids: CSAHGLAGAGQYF.

With regard to this clone: Other DNA sequences in the sample encode the same CDR3. V is TRBV18 and J is TRBJ2-1; possibly TRBD1 for D (6 bases). CDR1 is KGHSH, CDR2 LQKENI, per germline. V shed 6 bases and J shed 9 bases, with 15 bases lying between them. The CDR3 extends over 13 amino acids. The CDR3 sequence: CASSPGQGGEQFF. Written as DNA, the CDR3 is TGTGCCAGCTCTCCCGGTCAAGGGGGTGAGCAGTTCTTC.